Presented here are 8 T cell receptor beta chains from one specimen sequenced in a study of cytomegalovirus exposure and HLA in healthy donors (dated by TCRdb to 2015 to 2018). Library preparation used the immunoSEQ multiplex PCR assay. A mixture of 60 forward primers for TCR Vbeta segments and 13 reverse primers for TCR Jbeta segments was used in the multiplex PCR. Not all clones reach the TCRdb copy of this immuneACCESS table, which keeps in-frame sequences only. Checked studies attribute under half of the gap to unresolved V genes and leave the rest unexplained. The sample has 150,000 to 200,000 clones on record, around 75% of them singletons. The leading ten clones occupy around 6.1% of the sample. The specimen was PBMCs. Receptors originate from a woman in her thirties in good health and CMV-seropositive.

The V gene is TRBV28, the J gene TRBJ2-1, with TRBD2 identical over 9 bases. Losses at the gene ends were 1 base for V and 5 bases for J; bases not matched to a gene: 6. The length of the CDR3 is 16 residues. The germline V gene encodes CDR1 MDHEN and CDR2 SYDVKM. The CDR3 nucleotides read TGTGCCAGCAGTTTATCGGCTAGCGGGAATAACAATGAGCAGTTCTTC. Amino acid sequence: CASSLSASGNNNEQFF.

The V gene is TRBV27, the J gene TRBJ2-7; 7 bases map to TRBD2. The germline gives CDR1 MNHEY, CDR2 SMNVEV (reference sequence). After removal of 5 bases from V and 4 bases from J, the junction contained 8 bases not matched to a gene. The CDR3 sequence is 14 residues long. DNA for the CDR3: TGTGCCAGCAGTCCCGAAAGCGGGACGTACGAGCAGTACTTC. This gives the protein CASSPESGTYEQYF.

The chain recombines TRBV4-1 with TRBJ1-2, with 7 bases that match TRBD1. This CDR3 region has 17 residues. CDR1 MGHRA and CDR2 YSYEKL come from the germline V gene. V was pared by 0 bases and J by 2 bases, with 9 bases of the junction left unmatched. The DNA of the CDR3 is TGCGCCAGCAGCCAAGAGGTGACTCGACAGGGAAACTATGGCTACACCTTC. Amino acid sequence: CASSQEVTRQGNYGYTF.

The DNA for the CDR3 is TGTGCCAGTAGTGGAAACGGCAGGGGAACTCCTCGCTACGAGCAGTACTTC. Protein product: CASSGNGRGTPRYEQYF. The chain has TRBV19 and TRBJ2-7; D is possibly TRBD1 (6 bases). The CDR3 covers 17 residues. Trimming shortened V by 5 bases and J by 3 bases, and 23 bases separated the two germline ends. Germline CDR1 is LNHDA and CDR2 is SQIVND (reference sequence).

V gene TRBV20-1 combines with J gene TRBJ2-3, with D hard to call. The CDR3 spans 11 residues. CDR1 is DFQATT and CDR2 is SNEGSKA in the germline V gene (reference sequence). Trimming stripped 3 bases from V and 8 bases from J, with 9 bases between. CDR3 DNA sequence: TGCAGTGCTAGCGAGCTCGGTACGCAGTATTTT. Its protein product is CSASELGTQYF.

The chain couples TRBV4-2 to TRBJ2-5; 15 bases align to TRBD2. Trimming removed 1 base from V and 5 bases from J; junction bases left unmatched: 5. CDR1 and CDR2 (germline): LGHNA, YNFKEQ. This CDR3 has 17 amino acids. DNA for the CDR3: TGTGCCAGCAGCCAAGTGATAGGGACTAGCGGGGGGGAGACCCAGTACTTC. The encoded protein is CASSQVIGTSGGETQYF.

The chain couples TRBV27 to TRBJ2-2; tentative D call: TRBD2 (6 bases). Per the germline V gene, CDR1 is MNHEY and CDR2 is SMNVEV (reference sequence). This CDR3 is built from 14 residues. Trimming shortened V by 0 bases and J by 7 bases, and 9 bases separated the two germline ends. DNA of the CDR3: TGTGCCAGCAGTTTATCAGCCGGGGGCGGGGAGCTGTTTTTT. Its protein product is CASSLSAGGGELFF.

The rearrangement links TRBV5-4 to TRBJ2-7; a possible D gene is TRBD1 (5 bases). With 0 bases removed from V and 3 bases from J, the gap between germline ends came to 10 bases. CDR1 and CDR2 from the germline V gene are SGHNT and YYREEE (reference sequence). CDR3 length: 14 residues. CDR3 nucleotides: TGTGCCAGCAGCTTGGGGGCCAGGGACTACGAGCAGTACTTC. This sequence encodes CASSLGARDYEQYF.